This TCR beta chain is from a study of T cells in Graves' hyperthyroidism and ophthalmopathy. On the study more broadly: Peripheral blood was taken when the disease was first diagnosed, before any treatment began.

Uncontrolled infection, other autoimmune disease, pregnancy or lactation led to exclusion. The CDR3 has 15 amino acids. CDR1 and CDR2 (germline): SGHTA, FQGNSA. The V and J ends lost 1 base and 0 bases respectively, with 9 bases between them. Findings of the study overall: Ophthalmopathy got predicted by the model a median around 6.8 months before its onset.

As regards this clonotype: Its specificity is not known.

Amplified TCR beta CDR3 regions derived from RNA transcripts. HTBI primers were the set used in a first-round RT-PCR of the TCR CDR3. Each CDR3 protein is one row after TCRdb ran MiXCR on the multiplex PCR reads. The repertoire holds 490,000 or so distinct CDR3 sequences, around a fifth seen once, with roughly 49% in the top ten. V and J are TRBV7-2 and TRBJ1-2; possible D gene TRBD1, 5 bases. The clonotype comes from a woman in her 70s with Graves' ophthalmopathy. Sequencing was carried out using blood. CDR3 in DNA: TGTGCCAGCAGCTTAGAAGGGGCTACTAACTATGGCTACACCTTC. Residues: CASSLEGATNYGYTF.